This T cell receptor (beta chain) was captured in a study of Tregs in tolerant kidney transplant recipients. General observations from the study: Few patients were studied, so findings need validation in larger groups.

Per germline, CDR1 MNHEY and CDR2 SVGAGI. Trimming cost V 6 bases and J 2 bases, with 17 bases left between them. The CDR3 has 15 residues. Data came from immunoSEQ multiplex PCR; TCRdb stores just in-frame clones and leaves some out. Among 110,000 or so clones, around nine tenths were seen once, and the ten largest hold approximately 0.59%. Unstimulated regulatory T cells (CD4+CD25+CD127-), CD4+CD25- non-regulatory cells, CD4 and CD8 cells were FACS-sorted from thawed PBMCs. This clone was found once. The antigen remains undetermined. The specimen was CD4+ T cells from blood. This sequence was found in a human donor in good health. The chain links TRBV6-5 to TRBJ2-7, with D unresolved. CDR3 sequence reads: CASRFGRKPTYEQYF. In DNA form, the CDR3 reads TGTGCCAGCAGATTCGGACGGAAACCTACCTACGAGCAGTACTTC.